These 22 T cell receptor beta chains share one sample of origin, sequenced in a study of regulatory T cells in long-lasting Graves disease. Sequencing libraries for TCR beta were prepared with iRepertoire HTBI primers and Arm-PCR of CDR3 regions. TCRdb redid the calling of the multiplex PCR reads with MiXCR, one entry per CDR3 protein. The table includes approximately 360,000 distinct CDR3 sequences, roughly 25% detected once. Time point given: persistent/refractory GD, antithyroid drugs over 5 years with positive TRAb. With RNA extracted from PBMCs as input, the TCR library was made. The source material was peripheral blood mononuclear cells (PBMCs), sampled when the disease was refractory, from a patient treated with antithyroid drugs. Receptors originate from a woman aged 40 to 55 with Graves disease.

The rearrangement links TRBV15 to TRBJ2-1; TRBD2 matches at 10 bases. CDR1 and CDR2 (germline): LNHNV, YYDKDF (reference sequence). V lost 5 bases and J lost 3; bases outside the gene matches: 7. The CDR3 runs 16 residues. CDR3 sequence: CATSPIRTSGYNEQFF. The CDR3 DNA reads TGTGCCACCAGCCCCATAAGGACTAGCGGCTACAATGAGCAGTTCTTC.

The chain is built from TRBV20-1 and TRBJ2-7; 8 positions agree with TRBD1. J lost 3 bases, V lost 5 bases, and 6 bases had no gene match. CDR3 length: 13 residues. Germline CDR1 reads DFQATT; CDR2 reads SNEGSKA (reference sequence). The CDR3 bases are TGCAGTGCTGAGGGACAGGAGAACTACGAGCAGTACTTC. Translating it yields CSAEGQENYEQYF.

The V call is TRBV11-2, the J call TRBJ2-2, with 11 bases identical to TRBD2. CDR3 length: 16 residues. The junction had 11 bases not matched to a gene; V was cut back by 7 bases and J by 7 bases. Germline CDR1 SGHAT, CDR2 FQNNGV. Here the CDR3 reads CASTTLAGGYIGELFF. The CDR3 nucleotides are TGTGCCAGCACAACCCTAGCGGGAGGTTACATCGGGGAGCTGTTTTTT.

The chain is built from TRBV6-4 and TRBJ1-3; no reliable D call. V dropped 4 bases and J dropped 2 bases, with 12 bases sitting between them. Germline values: CDR1 MRHNA, CDR2 SNTAGT. CDR3 length: 15 amino acids. CDR3 DNA: TGTGCCAGCAGTGGCCGGGAACAGACTGGAAACACCATATATTTT. Translation: CASSGREQTGNTIYF.

CDR3 DNA sequence: TGCAGTGCTCCGGACAGGGCAATAGGCACTGAAGCTTTCTTT. This codes for CSAPDRAIGTEAFF. This sequence joins TRBV20-1 and TRBJ1-1, with 8 bases fitting TRBD1. CDR1 is DFQATT, CDR2 SNEGSKA, per germline (reference sequence). The CDR3 is made up of 14 amino acids. V shed 5 bases, J shed 4 bases, and the junction held 9 bases outside the gene matches.

This clonotype was observed a few times. This chain links TRBV6-1 with TRBJ2-4, with TRBD1 identical over 9 bases. V lost 6 bases and J lost 0; bases outside the gene matches: 6. The CDR3 is 16 residues long. The germline CDR1 and CDR2 sequences are MNHNS and SASEGT. CDR3 amino acids: CASRPGTGPAKNIQYF. CDR3 nucleotide sequence: TGTGCCAGCAGGCCCGGGACAGGGCCAGCCAAAAACATTCAGTACTTC.

This clonotype was recorded many times. CDR3 sequence reads: CASSIGTGKGTGNQPQHF. The CDR3 nucleotides are TGTGCCAGCTCTATCGGGACAGGGAAAGGAACGGGCAATCAGCCCCAGCATTTT. The chain combines TRBV2 with TRBJ1-5; 9 positions match TRBD1. The V segment lost 8 bases and the J segment 2 bases; nucleotides outside the gene matches: 16. The germline V gene encodes CDR1 SNHLY and CDR2 FYNNEI. The length of the CDR3 is 18 residues. Based on the CDR3 plus reference TRBV2 and TRBJ1-5, the full variable domain is EPEVTQTPSHQVTQMGQEVILRCVPISNHLYFYWYRQILGQKVEFLVSFYNNEISEKSEIFDDQFSVERPDGSNFTLKIRSTKLEDSAMYFCASSIGTGKGTGNQPQHFGDGTRLSIL.

This clonotype was recorded many times. The V call is TRBV6-1, the J call TRBJ1-1; D unclear. Looked up from germline, CDR1 is MNHNS and CDR2 is SASEGT. V was clipped by 6 bases and J by 6 bases, with 8 bases between them. CDR3 length: 11 residues. The CDR3 DNA reads TGTGCCAGCAGCCACGGCGCTGAAGCTTTCTTT. Translated, it gives CASSHGAEAFF.

About this clonotype: This likely traces to a read error, being one base from a far larger clone. The rearrangement links TRBV28 to TRBJ2-5, with a weak D call TRBD2 (5 bases). The J call is uncertain, as TRBJ2-7 better fits the DNA end. The CDR3 extends over 17 amino acids. Per the germline V gene, CDR1 is MDHEN and CDR2 is SYDVKM. The CDR3 nucleotides read TGTGCCAGCAGTTTCTCTTCGGGGAGTGAATGGAGCTACGAGCAGTACTTC. Translation gives CASSFSSGSEWSYEQYF.

This clonotype was observed a few times. The rearrangement uses TRBV6-1 and TRBJ2-6, with 8 bases lining up with TRBD2. Trimming at V came to 7 bases and at J to 2 bases, leaving 13 bases not matched to a gene. This CDR3 is 18 amino acids long. Germline assignment: CDR1 MNHNS and CDR2 SASEGT. CDR3 coding DNA: TGTGCCAGCACATCTACCCTGCGGGGGGCCGCTGGGGCCAACGTCCTGACTTTC. Translating gives CASTSTLRGAAGANVLTF.

This chain connects TRBV30 to TRBJ1-4; 7 bases are a match to TRBD1. J gave up 0 bases and V 0 bases, and 4 bases lay outside the gene matches. The CDR3 runs 16 residues. In germline, CDR1 is GTSNPN, CDR2 SVGIG (reference sequence). The CDR3 reads CAWSVFGTATNEKLFF. CDR3 coding DNA: TGTGCCTGGAGTGTATTCGGGACAGCAACTAATGAAAAACTGTTTTTT.

There are many counts of this clonotype. CDR3 residues: CASSPHPGQGNTEAFF. The CDR3 DNA reads TGTGCCAGCAGTCCTCACCCGGGACAGGGTAACACTGAAGCTTTCTTT. The chain carries TRBV28 and TRBJ1-1; the match to TRBD1 covers 9 bases. Germline V gives CDR1 MDHEN, CDR2 SYDVKM. V lost 5 bases and J lost 2; bases outside the gene matches: 9. This CDR3 has 16 amino acids.

The table lists this clonotype with a few counts. The chain uses TRBV19 and TRBJ1-5; 8 bases fit TRBD1. CDR1 and CDR2 (germline): LNHDA, SQIVND (reference sequence). CDR3 size: 14 residues. The junction had 13 bases not matched to a gene; V was cut back by 11 bases and J by 7 bases. CDR3 sequence: CAGSTGTGIQPQHF. The CDR3 DNA follows: TGTGCCGGTTCAACCGGGACAGGTATCCAGCCCCAGCATTTT.

To note about this clonotype: It is likely a read error: a sequence one base away is far more abundant. Since no conserved phenylalanine or tryptophan closes the CDR3, a read error is the likely cause. This chain uses TRBV2 with TRBJ2-7; 7 bases agree with TRBD1. Germline trimming cut 6 bases from V and 4 bases from J; bases unmatched to any gene: 6. Germline CDR1 SNHLY, CDR2 FYNNEI. The CDR3 extends over 13 amino acids. The CDR3 protein is CASSQDRVYEQYL. DNA of the CDR3: TGTGCCAGCAGCCAAGACAGGGTTTACGAGCAGTACTTG.

This clonotype showed up just once. The V gene is TRBV7-9, the J gene TRBJ2-7, with TRBD1 matching over 12 bases. V trimming: 4 bases; J trimming: 3 bases; junction bases outside the gene matches: 4. Germline V gives CDR1 SEHNR, CDR2 FQNEAQ (reference sequence). The CDR3 extends over 15 amino acids. In nucleotides, the CDR3 is TGTGCCAGCAGCTCCGGGACAGGGGGCCTCTACGAGCAGTACTTC. Its protein product is CASSSGTGGLYEQYF. Full variable domain (missing parts from reference TRBV7-9 and TRBJ2-7): DTGVSQNPRHKITKRGQNVTFRCDPISEHNRLYWYRQTLGQGPEFLTYFQNEAQLEKSRLLSDRFSAERPKGSFSTLEIQRTEQGDSAMYLCASSSGTGGLYEQYFGPGTRLTVT.

This clonotype was observed many times. This chain connects TRBV28 to TRBJ1-5; D might be TRBD1 (6 bases). Trimming stripped 8 bases from V and 7 bases from J, with 15 bases between. Germline lookup yields CDR1 MDHEN and CDR2 SYDVKM. This CDR3 is 13 amino acids long. CDR3 loop: CASVRGLEQPQHF. The CDR3 region has the DNA TGTGCCAGCGTGAGGGGGTTGGAGCAGCCCCAGCATTTT.

This clonotype turned up a few times. V and J are TRBV19 and TRBJ2-4; D not certain. This CDR3 is built from 11 residues. Germline V gene lookup returns CDR1 LNHDA and CDR2 SQIVND (reference sequence). V was cut by 10 bases and J by 5 bases, with 9 bases left in between. The CDR3 sequence is CATLRENIQYF. In DNA form, the CDR3 reads TGTGCCACGCTCCGCGAAAACATTCAGTACTTC.

This clonotype turned up a few times. V usage is TRBV20-1 and J usage is TRBJ2-3; TRBD2 aligns across 12 bases. The CDR3 contains 16 residues. J was trimmed by 4 bases and V by 5 bases; bases with no gene match: 10. Germline CDR1 DFQATT, CDR2 SNEGSKA (reference sequence). CDR3 nucleotide sequence: TGCAGTGCTTTCCCGACTAGCGGGAGACAGGCAGATACGCAGTATTTT. Encoded protein: CSAFPTSGRQADTQYF.

This clonotype was seen only a few times. This sequence joins TRBV6-1 and TRBJ1-1, with a weak D call TRBD1 (5 bases). Germline V lookup: CDR1 MNHNS, CDR2 SASEGT. V was pared by 1 base and J by 1 base, with 7 bases between. CDR3 length equals 14 residues. In DNA form, the CDR3 reads TGTGCCAGCAGTGAAGTTGGGACGAACACTGAAGCTTTCTTT. Its translation is CASSEVGTNTEAFF.

Many counts were recorded for this clonotype. The V call is TRBV15, the J call TRBJ1-2; TRBD1 aligns across 8 bases. Germline-derived CDR1 and CDR2 are LNHNV and YYDKDF (reference sequence). V lost 7 bases and J lost 0; bases outside the gene matches: 7. The CDR3 is made up of 15 amino acids. The CDR3 region is CATTTGTGPNYGYTF. In DNA, the CDR3 is TGTGCCACCACCACCGGGACAGGACCTAACTATGGCTACACCTTC.

This clonotype was recorded many times. This rearrangement joins TRBV28 to TRBJ1-1; D not certain. The CDR3 sequence is 12 residues long. Germline CDR1 reads MDHEN; CDR2 reads SYDVKM. V lost 5 bases to trimming and J lost 9 bases, with 13 bases between them. The CDR3 DNA is TGTGCCAGCAGTACTAGACCCGATAAAGCTTTCTTT. It translates to CASSTRPDKAFF.

This clonotype was detected only a few times. This chain joins TRBV7-9 and TRBJ1-5; D is perhaps TRBD1 (5 bases). This CDR3 has 12 residues. The V end lost 6 bases, the J end lost 7 bases, and 10 bases lay between the germline ends. Per germline, CDR1 SEHNR and CDR2 FQNEAQ (reference sequence). In nucleotides, the CDR3 is TGTGCCAGCAGTCGCGACAGCCAGCCCCAGCATTTT. Translated, it gives CASSRDSQPQHF.